In this sample, the clone carrying this T cell receptor (beta chain) is medium-sized (0.01 to 0.1%). Its antigen is still unknown. TCRdb itself ran the PCR reads through MiXCR, one entry per CDR3 protein. The sample lists about 30,000 distinct CDR3 sequences, about 47% seen once, with 5.5% to 7.5% in the top ten. This entry belongs to a study of vaccination and CD4 T cells after COVID-19. Whole-study context: Convalescent persons amounted to six males plus four females, two of whom were Hispanic. Day 14 and days 161 to 241 post-vaccination were the sampling points for a few convalescent patients.

Overall study findings and caveats: A median approximately 86% of convalescent patients' SARS-CoV-2-reactive clones emerged only after vaccination.

Regarding time point: late sampling 161 to 241 days after vaccination in three convalescent patients. Spanning March to December 2020, the positive PCR dates came before US Alpha, Beta and Delta variants. Here the sequenced sample was CD4+ T cells from blood, taken about 7 months after SARS-CoV-2 vaccination. The receptor's source is a human donor who had recovered from COVID-19.

This CDR3 reads CASSYGTDSYEQYF. The CDR3 DNA is TGTGCCAGCAGTTACGGGACTGACTCCTACGAGCAGTACTTC. The chain joins TRBV6-2 or TRBV6-3 to TRBJ2-7, with a tentative D call TRBD2 (6 bases). Germline CDR1 reads MNHEY; CDR2 reads SVGEGT. The V end lost 2 bases, the J end lost 0 bases, and 8 bases lay between the germline ends. The CDR3 totals 14 residues.